These 32 T cell receptor beta chains share one sample of origin, sequenced in a study of metastatic and nonmetastatic thyroid tumors. With MiXCR, TCRdb reprocessed the PCR reads. Here the sample spans about 19,000 clones, approximately 25% being singletons. Each patient came to thyroid surgery without any prior treatment (of any kind). Material for sequencing was blood. The receptors stem from a male donor with papillary thyroid cancer or a benign thyroid nodule (not recorded which). Some clones in this sample may be carry-over from other donors' samples.

This chain uses TRBV7-3 with TRBJ1-6, with 9 bases that match TRBD1. With 5 bases clipped from V and 0 bases from J, the junction kept 5 bases outside the gene matches. The length of the CDR3 is 17 residues. The germline gives CDR1 SGHTA, CDR2 FQGTGA. The CDR3 spells CASSPGTGSSYNSPLHF. Here the CDR3 DNA reads TGTGCCAGCAGCCCAGGGACAGGGAGCTCCTATAATTCACCCCTCCACTTT.

The chain links TRBV6-2 or TRBV6-3 to TRBJ1-2, with D perhaps TRBD1 (6 bases). The CDR3 contains 15 residues. Germline V lookup: CDR1 MNHEY, CDR2 SVGEGT. V was clipped by 8 bases and J by 1 base, with 17 bases between them. CDR3 in DNA: TGTGCCAGCGGGGGCCCAGGGGAAGATAACTATGGCTACACCTTC. It codes for CASGGPGEDNYGYTF.

This clone counts as medium-sized. The V and J genes are TRBV28 and TRBJ2-7; TRBD2 aligns across 12 bases. Germline CDR1 MDHEN, CDR2 SYDVKM. After removal of 4 bases from V and 3 bases from J, the junction contained 1 base not matched to a gene. The CDR3 sequence is 14 residues long. The CDR3 reads CASSWTSGNYEQYF. DNA of the CDR3: TGTGCCAGCAGTTGGACTAGCGGGAACTACGAGCAGTACTTC.

This clone was counted at least ten times. The chain carries TRBV10-1 and TRBJ2-1; perhaps TRBD1 as D (6 bases). The germline V and J ends were trimmed by 4 bases and 5 bases, with 12 bases remaining between them. Germline V gene sequence: CDR1 WNHNN, CDR2 SYGVQD (reference sequence). The CDR3 is made up of 14 amino acids. The CDR3 DNA is TGCGCCAGCAGTGGCCACAGGGACCACAATGAGCAGTTCTTC. Translation: CASSGHRDHNEQFF.

The chain is built from TRBV7-6 and TRBJ2-2; tentative D call: TRBD2 (5 bases). V was cut by 2 bases and J by 0 bases, with 13 bases left in between. This CDR3 comprises 17 residues. Per germline, CDR1 SGHVS and CDR2 FNYEAQ. The CDR3 region is CASSLTEGGTNTGELFF. CDR3 sequence (DNA): TGTGCCAGCAGCTTAACCGAGGGCGGTACGAACACCGGGGAGCTGTTTTTT.

The J gene is TRBJ1-3, the V gene TRBV20-1, with 7 bases that match TRBD1. This CDR3 is 14 amino acids long. Looked up from germline, CDR1 is DFQATT and CDR2 is SNEGSKA (reference sequence). With 3 bases clipped from V and 3 bases from J, the junction kept 5 bases outside the gene matches. The CDR3 DNA sequence: TGCAGTGCTAGTCAAGGGGGCGTTGGAAACACCATATATTTT. Translating it yields CSASQGGVGNTIYF.

This clone was picked up many times. A much bigger clone sits one base away, suggesting this may be a read error. The sample carries other DNA sequences with the same CDR3. The chain joins TRBV5-4 to TRBJ2-5; D is undetermined. The V gene lost 4 bases and the J gene lost 5 bases, with 12 bases spanning the gap. The V gene's germline CDR1 is SGHNT and CDR2 YYREEE (reference sequence). The CDR3 runs to 13 residues. CDR3 residues: CASSHRHKETQYF. In DNA, the CDR3 is TGTGCCAGCAGCCACCGCCACAAGGAGACCCAGTACTTC.

The gene calls are TRBV5-5 and TRBJ1-2, with 9 bases lining up with TRBD1. CDR1 is SGHKS, CDR2 YYEKEE, per germline (reference sequence). CDR3 length equals 15 residues. V lost 5 bases to trimming and J lost 8 bases; unmatched junction nucleotides: 13. CDR3 bases: TGTGCCAGCAGTATCGAATGGACAGGGGCAGGCGGCTACACCTTC. Translation: CASSIEWTGAGGYTF.

This clone was seen a handful of times. Here the CDR3 omits its conserved ending phenylalanine or tryptophan, so a read error is the likely source. The chain is built from TRBV6-5 and TRBJ2-5; D remains ambiguous. CDR3 size: 14 residues. Between the trimmed V and J ends, which lost 0 bases and 5 bases, there was a span of 10 bases. The germline gives CDR1 MNHEY, CDR2 SVGAGI. Here the CDR3 reads CASSYSAGLETQYS. For the CDR3, the DNA is TGTGCCAGCAGTTACTCTGCAGGTTTGGAGACCCAGTACTCC.

This clone was seen at least ten times. The chain carries TRBV20-1 and TRBJ2-7; 9 bases agree with TRBD1. Germline values: CDR1 DFQATT, CDR2 SNEGSKA (reference sequence). Unmatched junction bases numbered 5, after V lost 5 bases and J lost 6 bases. CDR3 length: 12 amino acids. The DNA for the CDR3 is TGCAGTGCTGGGACAGGGACAGTCGAGCAGTACTTC. Protein sequence: CSAGTGTVEQYF.

This clone came up a few times. The chain links TRBV24-1 to TRBJ2-1, with 11 positions matching TRBD2. CDR3 size: 14 residues. Germline V CDR1 and CDR2: KGHDR, SFDVKD. V lost 9 bases, J lost 6 bases, and 6 bases stayed unmatched. The CDR3 loop reads CATSTSGIVNEQFF. Written as DNA, the CDR3 is TGTGCCACCTCGACTAGCGGGATTGTCAATGAGCAGTTCTTC.

The CDR3 DNA reads TGTGCCACCAGTGAGAAGGGGGTTGAAGCTTTCTTT. It specifies CATSEKGVEAFF. The V gene is TRBV24-1, the J gene TRBJ1-1; D may be TRBD1 (6 bases). V was cut by 4 bases and J by 7 bases, with 9 bases left in between. The CDR3 loop spans 12 amino acids. The germline CDR1 and CDR2 sequences are KGHDR and SFDVKD.

In its sample, this clone was seen many times. In the same sample, other DNA sequences code for this CDR3. The chain has TRBV5-5 and TRBJ2-5; D may be TRBD1 (6 bases). CDR1 and CDR2 from the germline V gene are SGHKS and YYEKEE (reference sequence). The CDR3 is 12 amino acids. Trimming removed 4 bases from V and 5 bases from J, with 9 bases in between. CDR3 sequence reads: CASSSQGETQYF. The CDR3, as DNA: TGTGCCAGCAGCAGCCAGGGGGAGACCCAGTACTTC.

The J gene is TRBJ1-6, the V gene TRBV12-3 or TRBV12-4; no definite D call. The length of the CDR3 is 13 residues. Trimming took 3 bases from V and 9 from J, leaving 9 bases between them. The CDR3 sequence is CASSFMGSSPLHF. CDR3 in DNA: TGTGCCAGCAGTTTTATGGGTAGTTCACCCCTCCACTTT.

This clone was picked up a small number of times. The rearrangement links TRBV4-1 to TRBJ2-5, with 11 bases lining up with TRBD2. With 2 bases clipped from V and 1 base from J, the junction kept 3 bases outside the gene matches. Germline values: CDR1 MGHRA, CDR2 YSYEKL. The CDR3 loop spans 16 amino acids. DNA of the CDR3: TGCGCCAGCAGCCAACTAGCGGGAGGACCCCAAGAGACCCAGTACTTC. Protein product: CASSQLAGGPQETQYF.

The chain uses TRBV24-1 and TRBJ2-7; D remains unclear. CDR1 is KGHDR and CDR2 is SFDVKD in the germline V gene. The CDR3 covers 12 residues. V was shortened by 1 base and J by 5 bases, with 5 bases between the two germline ends. The CDR3 here is CATSDFRNEQYF. DNA for the CDR3: TGTGCCACCAGTGATTTTAGGAACGAGCAGTACTTC.

This clone was picked up many times. The V gene is TRBV4-1, the J gene TRBJ2-1; 10 positions match TRBD2. V lost 1 base to trimming and J lost 8 bases; unmatched junction nucleotides: 5. CDR1 MGHRA and CDR2 YSYEKL come from the germline V gene. The CDR3 extends over 15 amino acids. The CDR3 DNA follows: TGCGCCAGCAGCCAAGGTACTAGCGGGAACGATGAGCAGTTCTTC. Protein: CASSQGTSGNDEQFF.

The chain joins TRBV20-1 to TRBJ2-3; weak D call: TRBD2 (5 bases). Germline V gives CDR1 DFQATT, CDR2 SNEGSKA (reference sequence). The CDR3 is 13 residues long. V lost 1 base, J lost 6 bases, and 11 bases lay in between. The CDR3 DNA reads as TGCAGTGCTAGAGGGCCCGGGAAGGATACGCAGTATTTT. Translating it yields CSARGPGKDTQYF.

This clone occurred many times. The rearrangement links TRBV12-3 or TRBV12-4 to TRBJ2-7, with TRBD2 identical over 9 bases. The length of the CDR3 is 13 residues. Trimming cost V 5 bases and J 7 bases; bases outside gene matches: 6. The CDR3 sequence: CASSRLAGREQYF. The CDR3 bases are TGTGCCAGCAGTCGGCTAGCGGGGCGGGAGCAGTACTTC.

This chain joins TRBV28 and TRBJ1-3, with TRBD1 as a possible D gene (5 bases). CDR3 length: 15 residues. V was shortened by 8 bases and J by 0 bases, with 14 bases between the two germline ends. CDR1 is MDHEN, CDR2 SYDVKM, per germline. In DNA, the CDR3 is TGTGCCAGCGGTGGGCAGACAGTCTCTGGAAACACCATATATTTT. It specifies CASGGQTVSGNTIYF.

As to this clone: Other nucleotide sequences from this sample produce the same CDR3. The chain joins TRBV27 to TRBJ1-5; 9 bases match TRBD1. V shed 5 bases, J shed 7 bases, and the junction held 9 bases outside the gene matches. Germline CDR1 MNHEY, CDR2 SMNVEV (reference sequence). The CDR3 length is 15 residues. This chain's CDR3 is CASSPGTGINQPQHF. The CDR3 DNA reads as TGTGCCAGCAGTCCCGGGACAGGGATCAACCAGCCCCAGCATTTT.

This clone was seen just once. This chain's CDR3 is CASTQTGTGFISPLHF. CDR3 nucleotides: TGTGCCAGCACCCAAACCGGGACAGGGTTTATTTCACCCCTCCACTTT. V is TRBV7-8 and J is TRBJ1-6, with 9 bases that match TRBD1. In germline, CDR1 is SGHVS, CDR2 FQNEAQ. The CDR3 loop spans 16 amino acids. The trim removed 7 bases at V and 9 bases at J, leaving 13 bases unmatched. Using reference TRBV7-8 and TRBJ1-6 for the parts outside the CDR3, the full variable domain is GAGVSQSPRYKVAKRGQDVALRCDPISGHVSLFWYQQALGQGPEFLTYFQNEAQLDKSGLPSDRFFAERPEGSVSTLKIQRTQQEDSAVYLCASTQTGTGFISPLHFGNGTRLTVT.

This clone came up a few times. The V gene is TRBV6-4, the J gene TRBJ2-3; D is ambiguous. The CDR3 extends over 14 amino acids. CDR1 is MRHNA, CDR2 SNTAGT, per germline. V lost 6 bases and J lost 1, with 11 bases in between. CDR3 DNA sequence: TGTGCCAGCAGCCCGTCCCCGGGCACAGATACGCAGTATTTT. Protein product: CASSPSPGTDTQYF.

The CDR3: CASSLSIGVGNTQYF. CDR3 in DNA: TGTGCCAGCAGCTTATCAATAGGGGTCGGAAATACGCAGTATTTT. The chain is built from TRBV11-2 and TRBJ2-3; D perhaps matches TRBD1 (5 bases). Trimming stripped 2 bases from V and 7 bases from J, with 16 bases between. Germline CDR1 and CDR2: SGHAT and FQNNGV. This CDR3 spans 15 amino acids.

The CDR3 DNA sequence: TGCGCCAGCCGGGACAACCATTCACCCCTCCACTTT. It encodes CASRDNHSPLHF. This rearrangement joins TRBV5-1 to TRBJ1-6; D might be TRBD1 (6 bases). The CDR3 length is 12 residues. Looked up from germline, CDR1 is SGHRS and CDR2 is YFSETQ. Trimming took off 7 bases at V and 8 bases at J, with 10 bases between the two ends. Complete variable domain (other parts from reference TRBV5-1 and TRBJ1-6): KAGVTQTPRYLIKTRGQQVTLSCSPISGHRSVSWYQQTPGQGLQFLFEYFSETQRNKGNFPGRFSGRQFSNSRSEMNVSTLELGDSALYLCASRDNHSPLHFGNGTRLTVT.

Only a few counts were recorded for this clone. V and J are TRBV12-3 or TRBV12-4 and TRBJ1-6; D gene ambiguous. This CDR3 has 13 amino acids. Trimming took 6 bases from V and 14 from J, leaving 17 bases between them. The CDR3 sequence is CASRNAPGSTLHF. The CDR3 DNA reads TGTGCCAGCAGAAACGCACCGGGGTCAACCCTCCACTTT.

The chain joins TRBV11-2 to TRBJ1-2; perhaps TRBD1 as D (5 bases). The CDR3 totals 15 residues. CDR1 and CDR2 (germline): SGHAT, FQNNGV. V was clipped by 5 bases and J by 1 base, with 14 bases between them. The DNA of the CDR3 is TGTGCCAGCAGCCCTATCGCAGGGATTAACTATGGCTACACCTTC. Its protein product is CASSPIAGINYGYTF.

The V gene is TRBV20-1, the J gene TRBJ2-7; D is uncertain. This CDR3 has 14 amino acids. The germline gives CDR1 DFQATT, CDR2 SNEGSKA (reference sequence). With 4 bases removed from V and 7 bases from J, the gap between germline ends came to 20 bases. In nucleotides, the CDR3 is TGCAGTGCTAACCCACTCAGCAGGCCTAGAGAGCAGTACTTC. Its protein product is CSANPLSRPREQYF.

This clone was seen only a few times. The chain joins TRBV12-3 or TRBV12-4 to TRBJ2-1; 8 bases are a match to TRBD2. The CDR3 sequence is 15 residues long. With 5 bases clipped from V and 7 bases from J, the junction kept 10 bases outside the gene matches. CDR3 DNA sequence: TGTGCCAGCAGTCCCTGGACTAGCCCGATTAATGAGCAGTTCTTC. Translating it yields CASSPWTSPINEQFF.

V is TRBV6-4 and J is TRBJ2-3, with 11 bases identical to TRBD2. In germline, CDR1 is MRHNA, CDR2 SNTAGT. This CDR3 contains 15 residues. With 6 bases clipped from V and 1 base from J, the junction kept 3 bases outside the gene matches. The CDR3 sequence: CASSMTSGGTDTQYF. CDR3 DNA: TGTGCCAGCAGCATGACTAGCGGGGGCACAGATACGCAGTATTTT.

This clone has more than one count but fewer than ten. The gene calls are TRBV12-3 or TRBV12-4 and TRBJ2-1; D call uncertain. This CDR3 comprises 11 residues. The V and J ends lost 3 bases and 6 bases respectively, with 3 bases between them. This CDR3 reads CASSFPNEQFF. The CDR3 nucleotides read TGTGCCAGCAGTTTTCCCAATGAGCAGTTCTTC.

The chain combines TRBV20-1 with TRBJ2-6; TRBD1 matches at 12 bases. With V trimmed by 0 bases and J by 0 bases, 6 bases remained unmatched. This CDR3 spans 19 amino acids. The germline gives CDR1 DFQATT, CDR2 SNEGSKA (reference sequence). For the CDR3, the DNA is TGCAGTGCTAGAGATCGAGGGACAGGGGGCCTCTCTGGGGCCAACGTCCTGACTTTC. As protein: CSARDRGTGGLSGANVLTF.